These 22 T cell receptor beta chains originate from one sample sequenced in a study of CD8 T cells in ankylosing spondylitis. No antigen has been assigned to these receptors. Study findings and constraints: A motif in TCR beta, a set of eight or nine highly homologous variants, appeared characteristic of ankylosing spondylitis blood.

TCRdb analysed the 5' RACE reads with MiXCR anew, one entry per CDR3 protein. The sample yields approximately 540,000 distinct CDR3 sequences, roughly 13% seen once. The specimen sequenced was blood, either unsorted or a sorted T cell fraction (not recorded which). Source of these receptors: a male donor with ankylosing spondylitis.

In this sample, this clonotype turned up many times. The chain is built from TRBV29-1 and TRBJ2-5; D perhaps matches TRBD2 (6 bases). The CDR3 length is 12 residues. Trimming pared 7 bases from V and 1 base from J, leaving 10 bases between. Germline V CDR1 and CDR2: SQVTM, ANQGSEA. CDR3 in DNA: TGCAGCGCAGGAGGGGCCCAAGAGACCCAGTACTTC. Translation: CSAGGAQETQYF. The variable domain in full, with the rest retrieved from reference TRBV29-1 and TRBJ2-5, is SAVISQKPSRDICQRGTSLTIQCQVDSQVTMMFWYRQQPGQSLTLIATANQGSEATYESGFVIDKFPISRPNLTFSTLTVSNMSPEDSSIYLCSAGGAQETQYFGPGTRLLVL.

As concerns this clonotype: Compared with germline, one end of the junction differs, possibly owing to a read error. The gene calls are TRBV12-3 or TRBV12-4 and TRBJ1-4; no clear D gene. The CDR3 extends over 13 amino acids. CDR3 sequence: CASSFLVNGKLFF. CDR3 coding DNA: TGTGCCAGCAGTTTCTTAGTTAATGGAAAACTGTTTTTT.

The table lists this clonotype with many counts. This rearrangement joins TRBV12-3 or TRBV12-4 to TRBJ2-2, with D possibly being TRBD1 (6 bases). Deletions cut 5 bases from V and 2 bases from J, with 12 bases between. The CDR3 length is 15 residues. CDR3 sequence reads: CASSRRGTNTGELFF. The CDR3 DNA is TGTGCCAGCAGTCGCAGGGGTACCAACACCGGGGAGCTGTTTTTT.

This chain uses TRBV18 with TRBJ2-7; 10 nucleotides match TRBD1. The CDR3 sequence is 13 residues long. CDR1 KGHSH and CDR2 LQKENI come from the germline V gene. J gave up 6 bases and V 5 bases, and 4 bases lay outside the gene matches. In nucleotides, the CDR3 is TGTGCCAGCTCAGCCGGGACAGGGGCCGAGCAGTACGTC. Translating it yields CASSAGTGAEQYV.

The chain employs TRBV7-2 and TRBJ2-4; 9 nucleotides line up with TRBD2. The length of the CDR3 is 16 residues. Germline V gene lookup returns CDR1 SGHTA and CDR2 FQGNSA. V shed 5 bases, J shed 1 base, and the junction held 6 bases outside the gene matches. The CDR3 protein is CASSIIAGVAKNIQYF. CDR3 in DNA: TGTGCCAGCAGCATTATAGCGGGAGTGGCCAAAAACATTCAGTACTTC. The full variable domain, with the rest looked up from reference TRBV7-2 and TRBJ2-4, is GAGVSQSPSNKVTEKGKDVELRCDPISGHTALYWYRQSLGQGLEFLIYFQGNSAPDKSGLPSDRFSAERTGGSVSTLTIQRTQQEDSAVYLCASSIIAGVAKNIQYFGAGTRLSVL.

The CDR3 region has the DNA TGTGCCAGCAGCTCTGTAAGGACAGGGTATTCACCCCTCCACTTT. As protein: CASSSVRTGYSPLHF. The V call is TRBV7-9, the J call TRBJ1-6; 8 nucleotides line up with TRBD1. The V gene end was trimmed by 4 bases and the J gene end by 8 bases; junction bases not matched to a gene: 7. Per the germline V gene, CDR1 is SEHNR and CDR2 is FQNEAQ (reference sequence). The CDR3 is made up of 15 amino acids.

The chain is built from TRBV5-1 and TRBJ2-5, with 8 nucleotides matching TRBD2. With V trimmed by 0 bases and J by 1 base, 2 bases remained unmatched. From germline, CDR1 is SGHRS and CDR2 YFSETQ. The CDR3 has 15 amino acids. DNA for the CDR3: TGCGCCAGCAGCTTGGGCGGGGGGACCCAAGAGACCCAGTACTTC. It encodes CASSLGGGTQETQYF. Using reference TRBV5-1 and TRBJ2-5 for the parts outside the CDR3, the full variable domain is KAGVTQTPRYLIKTRGQQVTLSCSPISGHRSVSWYQQTPGQGLQFLFEYFSETQRNKGNFPGRFSGRQFSNSRSEMNVSTLELGDSALYLCASSLGGGTQETQYFGPGTRLLVL.

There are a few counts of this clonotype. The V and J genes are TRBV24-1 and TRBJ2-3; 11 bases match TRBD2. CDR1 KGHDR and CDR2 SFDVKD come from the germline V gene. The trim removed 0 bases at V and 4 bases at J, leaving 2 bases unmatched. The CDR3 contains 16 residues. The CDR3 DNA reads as TGTGCCACCAGTGATTTGACTAGCGGGAGCGCAGATACGCAGTATTTT. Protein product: CATSDLTSGSADTQYF.

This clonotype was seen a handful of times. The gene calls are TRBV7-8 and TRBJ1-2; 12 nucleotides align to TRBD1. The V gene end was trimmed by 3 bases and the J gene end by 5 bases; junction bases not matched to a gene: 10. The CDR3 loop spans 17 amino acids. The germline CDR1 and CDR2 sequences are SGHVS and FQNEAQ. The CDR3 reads CASSFRDRGRIWYGYTF. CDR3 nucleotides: TGTGCCAGCAGCTTCCGGGACAGGGGGCGAATTTGGTATGGCTACACCTTC.

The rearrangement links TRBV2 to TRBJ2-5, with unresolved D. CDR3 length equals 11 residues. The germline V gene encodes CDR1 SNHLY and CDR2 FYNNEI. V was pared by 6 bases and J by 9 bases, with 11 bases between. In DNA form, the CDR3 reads TGTGCCAGCAGGGACGATGGGGCCCAGTACTTC. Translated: CASRDDGAQYF.

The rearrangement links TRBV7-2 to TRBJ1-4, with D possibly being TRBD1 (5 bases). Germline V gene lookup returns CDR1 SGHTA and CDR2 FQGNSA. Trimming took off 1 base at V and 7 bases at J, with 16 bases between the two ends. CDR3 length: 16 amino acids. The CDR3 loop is CASSLGYLGPGEKLFF. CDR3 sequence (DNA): TGTGCCAGCAGCTTAGGTTACCTGGGACCCGGTGAAAAACTGTTTTTT.

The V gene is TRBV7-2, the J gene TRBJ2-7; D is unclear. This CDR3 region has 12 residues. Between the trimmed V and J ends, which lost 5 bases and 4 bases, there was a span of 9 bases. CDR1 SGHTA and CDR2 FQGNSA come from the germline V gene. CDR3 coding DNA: TGTGCCAGCAGCCCGGACGGGTACGAGCAGTACGTC. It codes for CASSPDGYEQYV.

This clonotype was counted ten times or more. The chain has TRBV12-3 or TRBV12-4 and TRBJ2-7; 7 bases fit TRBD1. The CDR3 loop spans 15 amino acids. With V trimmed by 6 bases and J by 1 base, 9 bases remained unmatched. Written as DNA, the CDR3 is TGTGCCAGCAGCCTGGCCCAACAGGGGTCCTACGAGCAGTACTTC. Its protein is CASSLAQQGSYEQYF.

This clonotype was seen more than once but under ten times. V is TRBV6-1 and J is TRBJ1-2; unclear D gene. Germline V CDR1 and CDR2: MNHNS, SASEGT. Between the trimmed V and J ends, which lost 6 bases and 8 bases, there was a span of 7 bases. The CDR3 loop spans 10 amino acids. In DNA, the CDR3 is TGTGCCAGCAGCACCAGGGGCTACACCTTC. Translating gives CASSTRGYTF.

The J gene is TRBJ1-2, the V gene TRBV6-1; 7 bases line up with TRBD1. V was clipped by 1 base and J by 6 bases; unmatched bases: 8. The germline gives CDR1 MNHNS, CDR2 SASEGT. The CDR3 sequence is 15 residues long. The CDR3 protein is CASSEGTGTWDGYTF. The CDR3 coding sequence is TGTGCCAGCAGTGAAGGGACAGGAACATGGGATGGCTACACCTTC.

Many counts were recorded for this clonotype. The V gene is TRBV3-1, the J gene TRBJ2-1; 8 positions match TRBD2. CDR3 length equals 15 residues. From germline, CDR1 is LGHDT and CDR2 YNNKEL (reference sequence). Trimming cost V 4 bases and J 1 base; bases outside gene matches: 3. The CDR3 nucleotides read TGTGCCAGCAGCCCTGGACTAGCATCCTACAATGAGCAGTTCTTC. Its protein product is CASSPGLASYNEQFF.

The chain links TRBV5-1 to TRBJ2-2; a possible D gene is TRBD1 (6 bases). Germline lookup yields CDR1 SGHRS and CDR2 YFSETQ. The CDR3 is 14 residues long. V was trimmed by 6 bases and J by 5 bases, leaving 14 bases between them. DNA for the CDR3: TGCGCCAGCACCTACAGGGCGAGAACCGGGGAGCTGTTTTTT. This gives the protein CASTYRARTGELFF.

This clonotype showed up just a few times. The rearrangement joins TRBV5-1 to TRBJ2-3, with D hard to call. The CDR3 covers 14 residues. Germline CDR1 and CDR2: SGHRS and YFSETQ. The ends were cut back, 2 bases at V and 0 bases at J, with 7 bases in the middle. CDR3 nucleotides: TGCGCCAGCAGCTTTCAGCCTAGCACAGATACGCAGTATTTT. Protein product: CASSFQPSTDTQYF.

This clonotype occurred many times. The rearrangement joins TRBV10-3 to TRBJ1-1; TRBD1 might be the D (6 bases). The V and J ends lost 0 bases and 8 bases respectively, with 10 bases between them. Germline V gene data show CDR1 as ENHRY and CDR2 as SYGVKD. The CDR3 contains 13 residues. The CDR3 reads CAISESQGREAFF. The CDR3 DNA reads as TGTGCCATCAGTGAGTCACAGGGACGAGAAGCTTTCTTT.

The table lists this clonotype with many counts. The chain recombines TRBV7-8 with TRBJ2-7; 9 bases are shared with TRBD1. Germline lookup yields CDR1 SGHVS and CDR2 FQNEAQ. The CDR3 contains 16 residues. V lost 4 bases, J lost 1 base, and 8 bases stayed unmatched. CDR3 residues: CASSSSGTGLSYEQYF. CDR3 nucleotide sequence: TGTGCCAGCAGCTCCTCCGGGACAGGGCTTTCCTACGAGCAGTACTTC.

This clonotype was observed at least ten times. The CDR3 nucleotides are TGTGTCTCCAGGGGGCAAAACACCGGGGAGCTGTTTTTT. Translation: CVSRGQNTGELFF. The rearrangement uses TRBV2 and TRBJ2-2; 8 nucleotides agree with TRBD1. CDR3 size: 13 residues. Germline CDR1 SNHLY, CDR2 FYNNEI.

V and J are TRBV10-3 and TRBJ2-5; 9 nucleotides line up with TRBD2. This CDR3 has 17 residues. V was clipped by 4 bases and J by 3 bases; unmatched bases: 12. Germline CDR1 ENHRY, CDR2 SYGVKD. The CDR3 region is CAISASSGLADEETQYF. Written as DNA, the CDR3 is TGTGCCATCAGTGCGTCGTCGGGACTAGCAGACGAAGAGACCCAGTACTTC.